What follows are 8 T cell receptor beta chains derived from one specimen sequenced in a study of CD8+CD57+ T cells in acquired aplastic anemia. Genomic DNA constituted the template upon which TCR beta VDJ and CDR3 profiling was performed. MiXCR, applied by TCRdb to the reads, yields one record per CDR3 protein. Of about 190,000 distinct CDR3 sequences detected, around half appear once; the ten largest clones hold approximately 15%. Sample: sorted CD4+, CD8+, or CD8+CD57+ T cells (not recorded which) from PBMCs. These receptors came from a human donor in good health, serving as a control.

V is TRBV7-3 and J is TRBJ2-7; 11 bases align to TRBD2. Germline-derived CDR1 and CDR2 are SGHTA and FQGTGA. This CDR3 is 15 amino acids long. The junction had 4 bases not matched to a gene; V was cut back by 4 bases and J by 2 bases. CDR3 protein: CASSSLAGGPYEQYF. For the CDR3, the DNA is TGTGCCAGCAGCTCGCTAGCGGGGGGACCCTACGAGCAGTACTTC.

The rearrangement uses TRBV5-1 and TRBJ1-5; D is undetermined. The germline V gene has CDR1 SGHRS and CDR2 YFSETQ. The CDR3 is made up of 13 amino acids. Trimming shortened V by 5 bases and J by 5 bases, and 11 bases separated the two germline ends. This chain's CDR3 is CASRREVDQPQHF. Here the CDR3 DNA reads TGCGCCAGCAGACGGGAGGTAGATCAGCCCCAGCATTTT.

This clonotype was counted many times. The chain has TRBV27 and TRBJ2-7; 7 bases align to TRBD1. V dropped 7 bases and J dropped 0; count of bases not matched to a gene: 12. CDR3 length equals 16 residues. Germline V gene lookup returns CDR1 MNHEY and CDR2 SMNVEV (reference sequence). CDR3 sequence (DNA): TGTGCCAGCAAGCCCTCGTCCGGGACAGCCTCCTACGAGCAGTACTTC. It encodes CASKPSSGTASYEQYF.

Only a few counts were recorded for this clonotype. V gene TRBV19 combines with J gene TRBJ2-7; D is uncertain. This CDR3 contains 15 residues. CDR1 is LNHDA and CDR2 is SQIVND in the germline V gene (reference sequence). The V end was cut by 1 base, the J end by 2 bases, with 12 bases between. The CDR3 DNA reads as TGTGCCAGTAGTATAGTTTCGGGTGGAACCTACGAGCAGTACTTC. It encodes CASSIVSGGTYEQYF. The whole variable domain, filled in from reference TRBV19 and TRBJ2-7, reads DGGITQSPKYLFRKEGQNVTLSCEQNLNHDAMYWYRQDPGQGLRLIYYSQIVNDFQKGDIAEGYSVSREKKESFPLTVTSAQKNPTAFYLCASSIVSGGTYEQYFGPGTRLTVT.

This clonotype was recorded at least ten times. The chain combines TRBV7-3 with TRBJ2-5; maybe TRBD2 (7 bases). This CDR3 has 14 residues. The germline gives CDR1 SGHTA, CDR2 FQGTGA. V lost 1 base and J 5 bases, leaving 11 bases between the germline ends. The CDR3 DNA is TGTGCCAGCAGCTTAATGGGGGGGCCGGAGACCCAGTACTTC. It translates to CASSLMGGPETQYF.

V is TRBV5-1 and J is TRBJ1-2, with D tentatively TRBD1 (5 bases). Looked up from germline, CDR1 is SGHRS and CDR2 is YFSETQ. The CDR3 contains 14 residues. V lost 4 bases and J 5 bases, leaving 15 bases between the germline ends. The CDR3 coding sequence is TGCGCCAGCAGCGGAGGGGATCTCGGATATGGCTACACCTTC. As protein: CASSGGDLGYGYTF.

The chain carries TRBV7-3 and TRBJ2-1; the D gene is possibly TRBD2 (5 bases). The CDR3 runs to 14 residues. CDR1 is SGHTA and CDR2 is FQGTGA in the germline V gene. Trimming removed 5 bases from V and 6 bases from J, with 14 bases in between. CDR3 sequence reads: CASSALGASNEQFF. In nucleotides, the CDR3 is TGTGCCAGCAGCGCCCTGGGAGCGTCCAATGAGCAGTTCTTC.

J is TRBJ2-7 and V is TRBV12-3 or TRBV12-4; D is perhaps TRBD1 (6 bases). The CDR3 totals 14 residues. V was shortened by 3 bases and J by 2 bases, with 11 bases between the two germline ends. The CDR3 DNA is TGTGCCAGCAGTTTGGGGACACTTCCCTACGAGCAGTACTTC. Its translation: CASSLGTLPYEQYF.